The rows below give T cell receptor beta chains drawn from one sample of a study of cytomegalovirus exposure and HLA in healthy donors. Profiling relied on immunoSEQ multiplex PCR, and the TCRdb table lists in-frame clones only, not all of them. The sample lists under 200,000 clones, under 90% occurring once. Sample: PBMCs. These TCRs come from a man younger than 35 in good health and CMV-seropositive. CDR3s include the opening cysteine and the closing phenylalanine or tryptophan. The D gene is left open where the match is weak. Rows give clone size only sometimes, using once, few, many, or a class for an expanded clone.

.	TRBD1	TRBV7-9	TRBJ1-2	CASSSRQGNYGYTF	TGTGCCAGCAGCTCGCGACAGGGCAACTATGGCTACACCTTC
.	.	TRBV6-1	TRBJ2-7	CASSEAFRGEQYF	TGTGCCAGCAGTGAAGCGTTTCGGGGCGAGCAGTACTTC
.	TRBD1	TRBV5-6	TRBJ2-1	CASSFSQGAWDEQFF	TGTGCCAGCAGCTTCTCCCAGGGGGCCTGGGATGAGCAGTTCTTC
.	TRBD2	TRBV4-1	TRBJ2-7	CASSQDLDGTSADF	TGCGCCAGCAGCCAAGACCTGGACGGGACTAGCGCCGACTTC
.	.	TRBV6-1	TRBJ2-2	CASSRQDRGTGELFF	TGTGCCAGCTCCCGACAGGACCGAGGCACCGGGGAGCTGTTTTTT
.	.	TRBV7-6	TRBJ2-7	CASSLEGGHYEQYF	TGTGCCAGCAGCTTAGAAGGCGGGCACTACGAGCAGTACTTC
.	TRBD2	TRBV7-2	TRBJ2-1	CASSWTSGRTYNEQFF	TGTGCCAGCAGCTGGACTAGCGGGAGGACCTACAATGAGCAGTTCTTC
once	.	TRBV6-1	TRBJ2-6	CASWGVSGANVLTF	TGTGCCAGCTGGGGGGTCTCTGGGGCCAACGTCCTGACTTTC
.	.	TRBV11-3	TRBJ2-1	CASSLNYGNEQFF	TGTGCCAGCAGCTTAAACTATGGCAATGAGCAGTTCTTC
.	TRBD1	TRBV23-1	TRBJ1-1	CASSQSERGRTEAFF	TGCGCCAGCAGTCAATCGGAAAGGGGGCGAACTGAAGCTTTCTTT
.	TRBD1	TRBV27	TRBJ2-7	CASSLSSGQGFYEQYF	TGTGCCAGCAGTTTATCCTCGGGACAGGGTTTTTACGAGCAGTACTTC
.	.	TRBV11-2	TRBJ1-4	CASSLMATTNEKLFF	TGTGCCAGCAGCTTAATGGCCACAACTAATGAAAAACTGTTTTTT
.	.	TRBV5-1	TRBJ2-7	CASTLNQGYEQYF	TGCGCCAGCACATTAAACCAGGGGTACGAGCAGTACTTC
.	.	TRBV10-2	TRBJ1-2	CASSESTANYGYTF	TGCGCCAGCAGTGAGTCGACAGCGAACTATGGCTACACCTTC
.	TRBD1	TRBV6-1	TRBJ2-3	CASSELLRGTGLANTQYF	TGTGCCAGCAGTGAACTGTTACGGGGGACAGGGCTCGCGAATACGCAGTATTTT
once	.	TRBV7-2	TRBJ1-3	CASRSIPRGSSGNTIYF	TGTGCCAGCAGATCCATCCCGCGGGGATCCTCTGGAAACACCATATATTTT
few	.	TRBV5-1	TRBJ1-2	CASSLAVNYGYTF	TGCGCCAGCAGCTTGGCCGTTAACTATGGCTACACCTTC
.	TRBD2	TRBV27	TRBJ2-1	CASSSLARAGGFYNEQFF	TGTGCCAGCAGTTCGCTAGCTAGAGCGGGAGGCTTCTACAATGAGCAGTTCTTC
once	TRBD1	TRBV13	TRBJ2-6	CASSLVGDRGSGANVLTF	TGTGCCAGCAGCTTAGTAGGGGACAGGGGGTCTGGGGCCAACGTCCTGACTTTC
.	TRBD2	TRBV28	TRBJ2-1	CASDGRAFSYNEQFF	TGTGCCAGTGACGGGAGGGCCTTCTCCTACAATGAGCAGTTCTTC
.	TRBD1	TRBV15	TRBJ1-5	CATSRFTGAGQPQHF	TGTGCCACCAGCAGATTCACAGGGGCGGGCCAGCCCCAGCATTTT
.	.	TRBV6-1	TRBJ1-3	CASSEYGGHTIYF	TGTGCCAGCAGTGAATATGGGGGCCACACCATATATTTT
.	.	TRBV28	TRBJ2-7	CASSRGQGLSYEQYF	TGTGCCAGCAGCAGGGGACAAGGTCTCTCCTACGAGCAGTACTTC
few	TRBD2	TRBV7-6	TRBJ2-1	CASSPTASGRSDEQFF	TGTGCCAGCAGCCCAACGGCTAGCGGGAGATCAGATGAGCAGTTCTTC
.	.	TRBV30	TRBJ1-5	CAWSALYSNQPQHF	TGTGCCTGGAGTGCCCTTTATAGCAATCAGCCCCAGCATTTT
.	TRBD2	TRBV10-3	TRBJ2-7	CAISDPPSGRVYEQYF	TGTGCCATCAGTGATCCCCCCAGCGGGAGAGTATACGAGCAGTACTTC
few	TRBD1	TRBV18	TRBJ2-7	CASSPPGQGYEQYF	TGTGCCAGCTCACCACCCGGACAGGGCTACGAGCAGTACTTC
.	TRBD1	TRBV28	TRBJ2-5	CASLPTGVETQYF	TGTGCCAGTTTGCCAACAGGGGTAGAGACCCAGTACTTC
once	.	TRBV9	TRBJ2-7	CASSAGLAYEQYF	TGTGCCAGCAGCGCCGGACTGGCATACGAGCAGTACTTC
.	TRBD1	TRBV4-1	TRBJ1-1	CASSPHEGQGVLYTEAFF	TGCGCCAGCAGCCCTCATGAGGGACAGGGGGTCCTCTACACTGAAGCTTTCTTT
.	.	TRBV4-1	TRBJ2-5	CASSQARTFGGGNIQETQYF	TGCGCCAGCAGCCAAGCTAGGACTTTCGGTGGGGGGAACATCCAAGAGACCCAGTACTTC
once	TRBD1	TRBV9	TRBJ2-4	CASSGPPGQTNIQYF	TGTGCCAGCAGCGGACCCCCGGGACAGACTAACATTCAGTACTTC
.	TRBD1	TRBV7-6	TRBJ2-5	CASSADRAETQYF	TGTGCCAGCAGCGCCGACAGGGCGGAGACCCAGTACTTC
once	TRBD1	TRBV5-1	TRBJ1-2	CASSLERTGGNYGYTF	TGCGCCAGCAGCTTGGAGAGGACAGGGGGGAACTATGGCTACACCTTC
.	.	TRBV14	TRBJ2-7	CASSRSIGIYEQYF	TGTGCCAGCAGCCGAAGTATCGGGATCTACGAGCAGTACTTC
.	.	TRBV9	TRBJ1-1	CASSTRPSGTSEAFF	TGTGCCAGCAGCACCCGACCTTCGGGGACATCTGAAGCTTTCTTT
.	.	TRBV6-6	TRBJ2-7	CASSPRDTNYEQYF	TGTGCCAGCAGCCCCCGGGACACTAACTACGAGCAGTACTTC
.	TRBD2	TRBV30	TRBJ2-1	CAWSVRLAPYNEQFF	TGTGCCTGGAGTGTACGACTAGCGCCTTACAATGAGCAGTTCTTC
.	.	TRBV2	TRBJ2-3	CASSDRLSTDTQYF	TGTGCCAGCAGTGACAGGCTAAGCACAGATACGCAGTATTTT
few	.	TRBV7-8	TRBJ2-7	CASLRPGQLEQYF	TGTGCCAGCCTTCGCCCCGGACAGCTCGAGCAGTACTTC
.	.	TRBV7-9	TRBJ1-2	CASSLVDTYGYTF	TGTGCCAGCAGCTTAGTGGACACATATGGCTACACCTTC
once	.	TRBV14	TRBJ1-1	CASSQGTPLQGWNTEAFF	TGTGCCAGCAGCCAAGGAACCCCCTTACAGGGTTGGAACACTGAAGCTTTCTTT
.	TRBD2	TRBV7-8	TRBJ2-1	CASSLVRLAGGLQFF	TGTGCCAGCAGCTTAGTGAGGCTAGCGGGAGGGTTGCAGTTCTTC
.	.	TRBV6-6	TRBJ1-1	CASSYAQDEAFF	TGTGCCAGCAGTTACGCCCAGGATGAAGCTTTCTTT